This TCR beta chain stems from a study of spatial heterogeneity in lung cancer. TCRdb processed the 5' RACE reads anew with MiXCR; each CDR3 protein has one entry. The table includes 60,000 to 65,000 distinct CDR3 sequences, approximately 8.9% detected once. Time point noted: sample taken at primary tumor resection. The study sequenced unsorted whole RNA from tumor, nontumor lung or frozen PBMC. This clonotype occurred a few times. CDR1 ENHRY and CDR2 SYGVKD come from the germline V gene. V lost 3 bases to trimming and J lost 5 bases, with 8 bases between them. The CDR3 has 12 amino acids. V gene TRBV10-3 combines with J gene TRBJ2-7; tentative D call: TRBD2 (5 bases). This sample comprised PBMCs, obtained at surgery. The source of this sequence is a female donor with early-stage non-small cell lung cancer. CDR3 amino acids: CAISERGDEQYV. CDR3 in DNA: TGTGCCATCAGTGAACGGGGAGACGAGCAGTACGTC.